Below are 24 T cell receptor beta chains sequenced from a single sample in a study of blood T cell repertoires in COVID-19. Profiling relied on immunoSEQ multiplex PCR, and the TCRdb table lists in-frame clones only, not all of them. The table records 200,000 to 250,000 clones, over 80% of them present only once. The sample comprised PBMCs or T cells enriched from blood (not recorded which). These receptors were obtained from a woman aged 40 to 50 who had recovered from COVID-19.

This chain connects TRBV2 to TRBJ2-6; the D gene is possibly TRBD1 (5 bases). With 6 bases removed from V and 1 base from J, the gap between germline ends came to 10 bases. This CDR3 has 15 residues. Germline V gene lookup returns CDR1 SNHLY and CDR2 FYNNEI. The CDR3 coding sequence is TGTGCCAGCAGCAAGAGGACATCTGGGGCCAACGTCCTGACTTTC. Its protein product is CASSKRTSGANVLTF.

The chain carries TRBV6-6 and TRBJ1-3; D is unresolved. V shed 5 bases and J shed 4 bases, with 9 bases lying between them. Germline V gene data show CDR1 as MNHNY and CDR2 as SVGAGI (reference sequence). This CDR3 spans 13 amino acids. The CDR3: CASSRLSGNTIYF. The DNA of the CDR3 is TGTGCCAGCAGTCGACTGTCCGGAAACACCATATATTTT.

The chain's CDR3 is CASSPAGGSIRTQYF. In nucleotides, the CDR3 is TGTGCCAGCAGCCCAGCGGGCGGGAGTATCCGGACGCAGTATTTT. The rearrangement links TRBV6-5 to TRBJ2-3; 7 bases align to TRBD2. The CDR3 is 15 amino acids. Germline V gene lookup returns CDR1 MNHEY and CDR2 SVGAGI. V was pared by 6 bases and J by 9 bases, with 15 bases of the junction left unmatched.

The CDR3 sequence is CASSLMMGGAFTGELFF. In DNA, the CDR3 is TGCGCCAGCAGCTTGATGATGGGAGGGGCCTTCACCGGGGAGCTGTTTTTT. The chain combines TRBV5-1 with TRBJ2-2; 7 bases align to TRBD2. This CDR3 contains 17 residues. The V and J ends lost 1 base and 4 bases, in that order; junction bases with no gene match: 10. Germline V gene sequence: CDR1 SGHRS, CDR2 YFSETQ.

The gene calls are TRBV28 and TRBJ1-2; 7 bases match TRBD1. The CDR3 has 14 residues. The germline V gene encodes CDR1 MDHEN and CDR2 SYDVKM. The V and J ends lost 4 bases and 6 bases, in that order; junction bases with no gene match: 8. The CDR3 DNA follows: TGTGCCAGCAGTTCCCCTGGACAGGTCGATGGCTACACCTTC. Translation: CASSSPGQVDGYTF.

The rearrangement links TRBV19 to TRBJ1-2; 10 bases match TRBD1. Trimming cost V 9 bases and J 5 bases; bases outside gene matches: 6. Germline V gene lookup returns CDR1 LNHDA and CDR2 SQIVND (reference sequence). CDR3 length: 13 amino acids. DNA of the CDR3: TGTGCCAGCCAGCGGGACAGGGGTTATGGCTACACCTTC. Translation: CASQRDRGYGYTF.

The J gene is TRBJ2-1, the V gene TRBV27, with D maybe TRBD1 (7 bases). CDR3 length: 14 residues. Germline assignment: CDR1 MNHEY and CDR2 SMNVEV (reference sequence). Trimming removed 7 bases from V and 8 bases from J, with 18 bases in between. The CDR3 DNA reads as TGTGCCAGCAAACCGACCCAGGGGGGAGATGAGCAGTTCTTC. The encoded protein is CASKPTQGGDEQFF.

This clone was observed a few times. The chain's CDR3 is CASKSGTGDGYTF. The CDR3, as DNA: TGCGCCAGCAAGTCCGGGACAGGGGATGGCTACACCTTC. This chain joins TRBV5-1 and TRBJ1-2, with 10 bases lining up with TRBD1. The germline gives CDR1 SGHRS, CDR2 YFSETQ. The CDR3 extends over 13 amino acids. The J segment lost 6 bases and the V segment lost 6 bases, leaving 5 bases of the junction unmatched.

This clone occurred once. The chain employs TRBV28 and TRBJ2-3; 9 positions match TRBD2. In germline, CDR1 is MDHEN, CDR2 SYDVKM. Germline trimming cut 7 bases from V and 7 bases from J; bases unmatched to any gene: 9. The CDR3 is 14 residues long. CDR3 DNA: TGTGCCAGCACCGTAGCGGGAGTAAGGAATACGCAGTATTTT. It is translated as CASTVAGVRNTQYF.

This clone was recorded once. The chain links TRBV28 to TRBJ1-1; D not certain. The CDR3 has 15 residues. Germline loops: CDR1 MDHEN, CDR2 SYDVKM. Trimming cost V 4 bases and J 8 bases, with 20 bases left between them. CDR3 in DNA: TGTGCCAGCAGTTGGGCTCGTGCACGGACTTCAGAAGCTTTCTTT. Amino acid sequence: CASSWARARTSEAFF. Complete variable domain (other parts from reference TRBV28 and TRBJ1-1): DVKVTQSSRYLVKRTGEKVFLECVQDMDHENMFWYRQDPGLGLRLIYFSYDVKMKEKGDIPEGYSVSREKKERFSLILESASTNQTSMYLCASSWARARTSEAFFGQGTRLTVV.

The V gene is TRBV19, the J gene TRBJ2-1; 8 nucleotides match TRBD2. In germline, CDR1 is LNHDA, CDR2 SQIVND (reference sequence). With V trimmed by 10 bases and J by 3 bases, 8 bases remained unmatched. The CDR3 is made up of 14 amino acids. CDR3: CATKRERLYNEQFF. The CDR3 coding sequence is TGTGCCACCAAGCGGGAGAGACTCTACAATGAGCAGTTCTTC. Using reference TRBV19 and TRBJ2-1 for the parts outside the CDR3, the full variable domain is DGGITQSPKYLFRKEGQNVTLSCEQNLNHDAMYWYRQDPGQGLRLIYYSQIVNDFQKGDIAEGYSVSREKKESFPLTVTSAQKNPTAFYLCATKRERLYNEQFFGPGTRLTVL.

The rearrangement uses TRBV6-1 and TRBJ2-7; 10 positions agree with TRBD2. Per the germline V gene, CDR1 is MNHNS and CDR2 is SASEGT. The CDR3 loop spans 15 amino acids. Trimming cost V 2 bases and J 2 bases; bases outside gene matches: 3. CDR3 loop: CASSELAGVTYEQYV. Written as DNA, the CDR3 is TGTGCCAGCAGTGAACTAGCGGGAGTCACCTACGAGCAGTACGTC.

The genes are TRBV18 and TRBJ1-5; D is undetermined. The CDR3 runs to 16 residues. Germline V gives CDR1 KGHSH, CDR2 LQKENI. Trimming removed 6 bases from V and 4 bases from J, with 19 bases in between. The CDR3 nucleotides are TGTGCCAGCTCCCCTGCCCGACTAGGAACTAATCAGCCCCAGCATTTT. It encodes CASSPARLGTNQPQHF. The whole variable domain, filled in from reference TRBV18 and TRBJ1-5, reads NAGVMQNPRHLVRRRGQEARLRCSPMKGHSHVYWYRQLPEEGLKFMVYLQKENIIDESGMPKERFSAEFPKEGPSILRIQQVVRGDSAAYFCASSPARLGTNQPQHFGDGTRLSIL.

The chain has TRBV7-9 and TRBJ1-4; D gene ambiguous. The CDR3 is 14 residues long. The V and J ends lost 5 bases and 2 bases respectively, with 9 bases between them. Looked up from germline, CDR1 is SEHNR and CDR2 is FQNEAQ (reference sequence). CDR3 bases: TGTGCCAGCAGCAAGGAAGCGACTAATGAAAAACTGTTTTTT. Amino acid sequence: CASSKEATNEKLFF.

The genes are TRBV28 and TRBJ2-4; weak D call: TRBD1 (6 bases). V lost 5 bases and J 0 bases, leaving 14 bases between the germline ends. Germline CDR1 MDHEN, CDR2 SYDVKM. The CDR3 has 16 amino acids. The CDR3 reads CASSPLGALAKNIQYF. In nucleotides, the CDR3 is TGTGCCAGCAGTCCGCTGGGGGCCCTAGCCAAAAACATTCAGTACTTC.

The genes are TRBV20-1 and TRBJ1-1; unclear D gene. Germline assignment: CDR1 DFQATT and CDR2 SNEGSKA (reference sequence). V was trimmed by 6 bases and J by 1 base, leaving 6 bases between them. The CDR3 length is 11 residues. CDR3 region: CSARENTEAFF. The DNA for the CDR3 is TGCAGTGCGCGGGAGAACACTGAAGCTTTCTTT.

The chain has TRBV5-6 and TRBJ2-1; 14 positions agree with TRBD2. J gave up 6 bases and V 0 bases, and 2 bases lay outside the gene matches. The CDR3 contains 16 residues. Germline V gives CDR1 SGHDT, CDR2 YYEEEE. The CDR3 loop is CASSLGTSGRSNEQFF. CDR3 nucleotides: TGTGCCAGCAGCTTGGGGACTAGCGGGAGGAGCAATGAGCAGTTCTTC.

The chain has TRBV19 and TRBJ1-6, with 7 bases fitting TRBD1. The length of the CDR3 is 15 residues. The trim removed 6 bases at V and 7 bases at J, leaving 9 bases unmatched. The germline CDR1 and CDR2 sequences are LNHDA and SQIVND (reference sequence). DNA of the CDR3: TGTGCCAGTAGGGAAGGACAGGAGTTAAATTCACCCCTCCACTTT. Its translation is CASREGQELNSPLHF.

The V gene is TRBV27, the J gene TRBJ1-3; a weak D match, TRBD1 (6 bases). Trimming left V 8 bases short and J 4 bases short, with 18 bases between. This CDR3 region has 15 residues. Germline CDR1 MNHEY, CDR2 SMNVEV (reference sequence). The CDR3 nucleotides read TGTGCCAGCGCTAGTTGGGGGGGCCCGGGAAACACCATATATTTT. Its protein is CASASWGGPGNTIYF.

This clone was found once. CDR3 protein: CASSLTMWTEAFF. The CDR3 DNA follows: TGTGCCAGCAGCTTAACTATGTGGACTGAAGCTTTCTTT. This sequence joins TRBV11-2 and TRBJ1-1; D unclear. V was trimmed by 2 bases and J by 5 bases, leaving 9 bases between them. The germline CDR1 and CDR2 sequences are SGHAT and FQNNGV. This CDR3 has 13 amino acids. Based on the CDR3 plus reference TRBV11-2 and TRBJ1-1, the full variable domain is EAGVAQSPRYKIIEKRQSVAFWCNPISGHATLYWYQQILGQGPKLLIQFQNNGVVDDSQLPKDRFSAERLKGVDSTLKIQPAKLEDSAVYLCASSLTMWTEAFFGQGTRLTVV.

This sequence joins TRBV5-4 and TRBJ1-2; 10 bases match TRBD1. V lost 6 bases to trimming and J lost 4 bases; unmatched junction nucleotides: 9. Germline V lookup: CDR1 SGHNT, CDR2 YYREEE (reference sequence). CDR3 length: 15 residues. CDR3 in amino acids: CASTHLRDRGYGYTF. The CDR3 DNA is TGTGCCAGCACCCACCTCCGGGACAGGGGCTATGGCTACACCTTC.

V gene TRBV6-6 combines with J gene TRBJ2-1; 9 bases line up with TRBD2. The CDR3 extends over 15 amino acids. CDR1 is MNHNY and CDR2 is SVGAGI in the germline V gene (reference sequence). V trimming: 0 bases; J trimming: 4 bases; junction bases outside the gene matches: 1. The CDR3 sequence: CASSYSLAGYNEQFF. CDR3 DNA: TGTGCCAGCAGTTACTCGCTAGCGGGATACAATGAGCAGTTCTTC.

V is TRBV18 and J is TRBJ1-1; D is unresolved. Germline CDR1 is KGHSH and CDR2 is LQKENI. V lost 1 base, J lost 0 bases, and 9 bases lay in between. The CDR3 runs 15 residues. This CDR3 reads CASSPQPQMNTEAFF. The CDR3 DNA reads as TGTGCCAGCTCACCACAGCCACAGATGAACACTGAAGCTTTCTTT.

V usage is TRBV18 and J usage is TRBJ2-2; D is uncertain. This CDR3 has 17 residues. Germline V gene sequence: CDR1 KGHSH, CDR2 LQKENI. V was cut by 0 bases and J by 4 bases, with 15 bases left in between. CDR3 residues: CASSPPPVVVSTGELFF. The CDR3 DNA reads as TGTGCCAGCTCACCACCCCCGGTTGTAGTAAGCACCGGGGAGCTGTTTTTT.